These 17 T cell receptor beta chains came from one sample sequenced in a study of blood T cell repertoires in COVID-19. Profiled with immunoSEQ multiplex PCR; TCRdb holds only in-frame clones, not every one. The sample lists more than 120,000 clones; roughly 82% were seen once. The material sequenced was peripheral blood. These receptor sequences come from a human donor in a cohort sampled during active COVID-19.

The CDR3 region has the DNA TGTGCCAGCAGCCCTAAGGACAGTTTAAGGAGTTTCGGGGAGCTGTTTTTT. Protein: CASSPKDSLRSFGELFF. The chain joins TRBV7-9 to TRBJ2-2, with TRBD1 as a possible D gene (6 bases). The germline V and J ends were trimmed by 5 bases and 7 bases, with 23 bases remaining between them. Germline lookup yields CDR1 SEHNR and CDR2 FQNEAQ (reference sequence). The CDR3 sequence is 17 residues long.

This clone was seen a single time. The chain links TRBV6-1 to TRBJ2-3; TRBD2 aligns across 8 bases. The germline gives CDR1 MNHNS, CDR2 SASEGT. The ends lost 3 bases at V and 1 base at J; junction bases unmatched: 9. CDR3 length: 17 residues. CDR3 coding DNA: TGTGCCAGCAGTGATGCGGCGGGGGGAGGCCGCACAGATACGCAGTATTTT. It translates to CASSDAAGGGRTDTQYF.

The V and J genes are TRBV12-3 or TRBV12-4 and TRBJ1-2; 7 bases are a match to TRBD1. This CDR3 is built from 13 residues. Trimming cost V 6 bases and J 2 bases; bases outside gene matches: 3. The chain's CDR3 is CASRQQGNYGYTF. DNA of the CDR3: TGTGCCAGCAGACAACAGGGGAACTATGGCTACACCTTC.

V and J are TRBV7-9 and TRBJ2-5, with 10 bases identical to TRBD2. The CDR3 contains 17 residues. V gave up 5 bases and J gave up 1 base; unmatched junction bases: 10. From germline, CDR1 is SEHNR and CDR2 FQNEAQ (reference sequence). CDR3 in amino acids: CASSLSSTSGTQETQYF. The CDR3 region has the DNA TGTGCCAGCAGCCTTAGTTCCACTAGCGGGACCCAAGAGACCCAGTACTTC.

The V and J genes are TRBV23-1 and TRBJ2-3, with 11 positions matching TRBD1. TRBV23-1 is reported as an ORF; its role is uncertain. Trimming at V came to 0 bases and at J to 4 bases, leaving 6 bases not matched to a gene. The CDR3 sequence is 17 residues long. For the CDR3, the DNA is TGCGCCAGCAGTCAATCAGCGGACAGGGGGCAGGCAGATACGCAGTATTTT. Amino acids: CASSQSADRGQADTQYF.

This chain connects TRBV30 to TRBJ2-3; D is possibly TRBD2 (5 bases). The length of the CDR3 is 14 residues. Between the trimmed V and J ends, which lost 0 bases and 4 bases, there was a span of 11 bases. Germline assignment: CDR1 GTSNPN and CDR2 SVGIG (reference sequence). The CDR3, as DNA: TGTGCCTGGAGTGTGGCGCCCGGGGCAGATACGCAGTATTTT. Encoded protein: CAWSVAPGADTQYF.

The CDR3 spells CASSVVGGRDTQYF. The CDR3 nucleotides are TGTGCCAGCAGCGTAGTAGGGGGCCGAGATACGCAGTATTTT. J is TRBJ2-3 and V is TRBV9, with 7 bases that match TRBD1. V lost 0 bases, J lost 5 bases, and 3 bases stayed unmatched. CDR3 length: 14 residues. Germline CDR1 SGDLS, CDR2 YYNGEE.

CDR3 region: CASSYSNTGELFF. CDR3 DNA: TGTGCCAGCAGTTACAGCAACACCGGGGAGCTGTTTTTT. The chain carries TRBV6-5 and TRBJ2-2; D is unresolved. The CDR3 sequence is 13 residues long. CDR1 MNHEY and CDR2 SVGAGI come from the germline V gene. The V end was cut by 2 bases, the J end by 2 bases, with 3 bases between.

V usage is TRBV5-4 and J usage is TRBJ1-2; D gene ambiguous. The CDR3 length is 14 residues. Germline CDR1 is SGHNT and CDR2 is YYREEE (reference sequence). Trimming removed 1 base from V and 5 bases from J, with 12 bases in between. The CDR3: CASSLNGEQYGYTF. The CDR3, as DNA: TGTGCCAGCAGCTTGAATGGTGAACAGTATGGCTACACCTTC.

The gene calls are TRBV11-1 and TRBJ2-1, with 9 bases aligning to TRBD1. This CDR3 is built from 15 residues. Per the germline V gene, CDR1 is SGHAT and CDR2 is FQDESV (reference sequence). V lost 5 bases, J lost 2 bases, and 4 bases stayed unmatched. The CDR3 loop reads CASSPDRGPYNEQFF. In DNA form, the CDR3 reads TGTGCCAGCAGCCCGGACAGGGGACCCTACAATGAGCAGTTCTTC.

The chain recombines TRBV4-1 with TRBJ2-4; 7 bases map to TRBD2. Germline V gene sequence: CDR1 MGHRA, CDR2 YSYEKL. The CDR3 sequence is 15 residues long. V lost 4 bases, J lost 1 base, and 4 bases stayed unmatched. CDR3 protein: CASSPHGGAKNIQYF. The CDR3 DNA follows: TGCGCCAGCAGCCCGCACGGGGGGGCCAAAAACATTCAGTACTTC.

This CDR3 is CASSEVLYTEAFF. CDR3 coding DNA: TGTGCCAGCAGTGAAGTCCTATACACTGAAGCTTTCTTT. The rearrangement joins TRBV2 to TRBJ1-1; no clear D gene. This CDR3 contains 13 residues. Germline CDR1 SNHLY, CDR2 FYNNEI. Trimming shortened V by 1 base and J by 3 bases, and 6 bases separated the two germline ends.

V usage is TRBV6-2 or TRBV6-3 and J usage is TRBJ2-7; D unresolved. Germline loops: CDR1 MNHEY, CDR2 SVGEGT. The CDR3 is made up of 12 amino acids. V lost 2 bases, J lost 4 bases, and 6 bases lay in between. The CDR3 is CASSYNMYEQYF. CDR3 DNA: TGTGCCAGCAGTTACAACATGTACGAGCAGTACTTC.

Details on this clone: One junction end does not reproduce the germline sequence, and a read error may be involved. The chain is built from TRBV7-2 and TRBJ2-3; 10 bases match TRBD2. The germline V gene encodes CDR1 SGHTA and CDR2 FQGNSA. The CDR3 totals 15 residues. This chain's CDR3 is CASSLETSGADTQYF. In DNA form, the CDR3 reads TGTGCCAGCAGTTTAGAAACTAGCGGGGCAGATACGCAGTATTTT.

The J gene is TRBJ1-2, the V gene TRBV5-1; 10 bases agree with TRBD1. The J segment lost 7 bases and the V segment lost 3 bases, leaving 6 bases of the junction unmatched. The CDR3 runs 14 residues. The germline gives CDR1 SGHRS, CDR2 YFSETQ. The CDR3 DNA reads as TGCGCCAGCAGCTCGGGACAGGGGTCAACTGGCTACACCTTC. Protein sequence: CASSSGQGSTGYTF.

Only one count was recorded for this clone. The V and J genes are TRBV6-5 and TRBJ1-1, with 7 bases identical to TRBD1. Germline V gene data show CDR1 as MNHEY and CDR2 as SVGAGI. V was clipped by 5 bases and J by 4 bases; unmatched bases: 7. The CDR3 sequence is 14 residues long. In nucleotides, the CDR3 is TGTGCCAGCAGTCCTGGACAGGCCACCACTGAAGCTTTCTTT. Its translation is CASSPGQATTEAFF.

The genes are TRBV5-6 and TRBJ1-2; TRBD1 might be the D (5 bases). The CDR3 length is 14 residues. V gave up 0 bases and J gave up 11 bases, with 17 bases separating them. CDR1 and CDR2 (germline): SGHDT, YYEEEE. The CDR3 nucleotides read TGTGCCAGCAGCTTGGACCTGGGGCAGACGGATTACACCTTC. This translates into CASSLDLGQTDYTF. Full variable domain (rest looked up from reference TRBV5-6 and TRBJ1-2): DAGVTQSPTHLIKTRGQQVTLRCSPKSGHDTVSWYQQALGQGPQFIFQYYEEEERQRGNFPDRFSGHQFPNYSSELNVNALLLGDSALYLCASSLDLGQTDYTFGSGTRLTVV.